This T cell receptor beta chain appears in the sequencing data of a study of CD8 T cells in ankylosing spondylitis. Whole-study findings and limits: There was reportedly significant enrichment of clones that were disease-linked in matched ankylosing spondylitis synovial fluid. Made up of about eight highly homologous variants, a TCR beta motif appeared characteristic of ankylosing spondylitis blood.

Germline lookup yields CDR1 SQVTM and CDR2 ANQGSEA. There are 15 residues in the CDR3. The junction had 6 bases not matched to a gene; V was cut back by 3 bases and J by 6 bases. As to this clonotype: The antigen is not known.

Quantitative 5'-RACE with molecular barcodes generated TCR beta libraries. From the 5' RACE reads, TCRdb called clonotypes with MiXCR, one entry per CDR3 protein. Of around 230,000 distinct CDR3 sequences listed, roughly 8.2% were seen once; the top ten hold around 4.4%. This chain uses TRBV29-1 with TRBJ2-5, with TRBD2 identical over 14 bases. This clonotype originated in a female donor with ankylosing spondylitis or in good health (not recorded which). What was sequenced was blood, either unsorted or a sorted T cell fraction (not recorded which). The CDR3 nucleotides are TGCAGCGTTGAGGGGGGGACTAGCGGGAGAAAGACCCAGTACTTC. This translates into CSVEGGTSGRKTQYF.